Below, one TCR beta chain is given with its context. The antigen is unknown. Sequencing involved patients with CD8+CD57+ cell expansion previously shown by flow cytometry. As a group, the patients uniformly had severe acquired aplastic anemia. At blood sampling, none of the patients had yet received therapy. Genomic DNA, serving as template, underwent TCR beta VDJ and CDR3 profiling. TCRdb processed the reads anew with MiXCR; each CDR3 protein has one entry. Of 90,000 to 150,000 distinct CDR3 sequences listed, under 60% are singletons. The data stem from a study of CD8+CD57+ T cells in acquired aplastic anemia. The overall study: Mean DNA quantity obtained from sorted CD4+ and CD8+ cells was approximately 3 ug. Study-level results: A set of some 28 CD8+ CDR3 sequences was shared between patients and controls, and these sequences appeared highly expressed in patients.

V gave up 4 bases and J gave up 5 bases; unmatched junction bases: 6. This CDR3 region has 15 residues. The germline CDR1 and CDR2 sequences are KGHDR and SFDVKD. This TCR was recovered from a human donor with aplastic anemia. Sequencing was carried out using sorted CD4+, CD8+, or CD8+CD57+ T cells (not recorded which) from PBMCs. The rearrangement links TRBV24-1 to TRBJ2-5, with TRBD2 matching 10 bases. CDR3 in amino acids: CATSDPSGSGETQYF. As DNA, the CDR3 is TGTGCCACCAGTGACCCTAGCGGGAGTGGGGAGACCCAGTACTTC.